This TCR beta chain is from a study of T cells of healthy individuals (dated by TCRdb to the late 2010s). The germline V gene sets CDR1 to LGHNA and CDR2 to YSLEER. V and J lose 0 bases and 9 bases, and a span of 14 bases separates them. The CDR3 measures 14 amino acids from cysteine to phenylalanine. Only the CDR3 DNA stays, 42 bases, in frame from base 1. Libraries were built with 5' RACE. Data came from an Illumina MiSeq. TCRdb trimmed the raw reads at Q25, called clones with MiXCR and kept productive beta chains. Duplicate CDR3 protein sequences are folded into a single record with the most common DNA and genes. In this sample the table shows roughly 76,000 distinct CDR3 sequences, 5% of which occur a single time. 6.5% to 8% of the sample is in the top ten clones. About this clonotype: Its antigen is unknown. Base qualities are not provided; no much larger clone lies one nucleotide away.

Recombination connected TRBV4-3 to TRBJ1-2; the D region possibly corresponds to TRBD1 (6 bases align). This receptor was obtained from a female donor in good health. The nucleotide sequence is TGCGCCAGCAGCCAAGATCAGGGGCCCCAGAGCTACACCTTC. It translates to CASSQDQGPQSYTF.